The 18 T cell receptor beta chains listed next were all sequenced from one sample in a study of T cell responses to AZD1222 COVID-19 vaccine. Profiling relied on immunoSEQ multiplex PCR, and the TCRdb table lists in-frame clones only, not all of them. Of approximately 110,000 clones listed, around 90% are singletons. The sequencing here drew on peripheral blood, taken on day 0 of MenACWY control vaccination. The origin of the receptors is an adult in good health.

This chain links TRBV11-3 with TRBJ2-7; D remains unclear. In germline, CDR1 is SGHNT, CDR2 YENEEA. CDR3 length: 13 residues. V was clipped by 0 bases and J by 3 bases, with 6 bases between them. The chain's CDR3 is CASSLEASYEQYF. The CDR3 bases are TGTGCCAGCAGCTTAGAGGCGAGCTACGAGCAGTACTTC. Based on the CDR3 plus reference TRBV11-3 and TRBJ2-7, the full variable domain is EAGVVQSPRYKIIEKKQPVAFWCNPISGHNTLYWYLQNLGQGPELLIRYENEEAVDDSQLPKDRFSAERLKGVDSTLKIQPAELGDSAVYLCASSLEASYEQYFGPGTRLTVT.

Written as DNA, the CDR3 is TGTGCCAGCAGTGATGGGGGTAGGCGGGGGGCCGATCAGCCCCAGCATTTT. Translated, it gives CASSDGGRRGADQPQHF. The J gene is TRBJ1-5, the V gene TRBV6-1; TRBD1 is a possible D gene (6 bases). Per the germline V gene, CDR1 is MNHNS and CDR2 is SASEGT. This CDR3 spans 17 amino acids. Trimming pared 3 bases from V and 5 bases from J, leaving 20 bases between.

The V call is TRBV30, the J call TRBJ2-1; maybe TRBD1 (5 bases). The CDR3 totals 13 residues. Germline V gene lookup returns CDR1 GTSNPN and CDR2 SVGIG (reference sequence). Trimming took 4 bases from V and 5 from J, leaving 12 bases between them. The CDR3 spells CAWTGQPNNEQFF. Written as DNA, the CDR3 is TGTGCCTGGACAGGGCAACCCAACAATGAGCAGTTCTTC.

The chain recombines TRBV28 with TRBJ1-4; tentatively, D is TRBD1 (5 bases). Deletions cut 1 base from V and 4 bases from J, with 10 bases between. Germline loops: CDR1 MDHEN, CDR2 SYDVKM. The length of the CDR3 is 15 residues. This CDR3 is CASSLLGGINEKLFF. The CDR3 region has the DNA TGTGCCAGCAGTTTATTGGGGGGGATTAATGAAAAACTGTTTTTT.

V and J are TRBV5-6 and TRBJ2-1, with D tentatively TRBD2 (6 bases). From germline, CDR1 is SGHDT and CDR2 YYEEEE. Trimming pared 1 base from V and 7 bases from J, leaving 18 bases between. This CDR3 comprises 16 residues. The CDR3 protein is CASSLLGGAYLNEQFF. The CDR3 coding sequence is TGTGCCAGCAGCTTGTTGGGCGGGGCCTATTTGAATGAGCAGTTCTTC. The full variable domain, its missing parts supplied by reference TRBV5-6 and TRBJ2-1, is DAGVTQSPTHLIKTRGQQVTLRCSPKSGHDTVSWYQQALGQGPQFIFQYYEEEERQRGNFPDRFSGHQFPNYSSELNVNALLLGDSALYLCASSLLGGAYLNEQFFGPGTRLTVL.

The chain recombines TRBV7-2 with TRBJ2-3; no definite D call. This CDR3 region has 14 residues. Germline CDR1 SGHTA, CDR2 FQGNSA. Trimming removed 1 base from V and 3 bases from J, with 8 bases in between. The CDR3 loop reads CASSLGLVTDTQYF. Written as DNA, the CDR3 is TGTGCCAGCAGCTTAGGGTTGGTAACAGATACGCAGTATTTT.

On this clone itself: Within the sample, other DNA sequences also encode this same CDR3. The chain is built from TRBV7-9 and TRBJ1-1, with D unresolved. CDR1 SEHNR and CDR2 FQNEAQ come from the germline V gene (reference sequence). The CDR3 runs 13 residues. V gave up 2 bases and J gave up 4 bases, with 8 bases separating them. In DNA form, the CDR3 reads TGTGCCAGCAGCTTATCTTTGGGCACTGAAGCTTTCTTT. Residues: CASSLSLGTEAFF.

The chain combines TRBV3-1 (or the pseudogene TRBV3-2) with TRBJ2-6; D is possibly TRBD2 (5 bases). Germline loops: CDR1 LGHDT, CDR2 YNNKEL (reference sequence). Trimming shortened V by 1 base and J by 0 bases, and 22 bases separated the two germline ends. The CDR3 is made up of 21 amino acids. CDR3 DNA: TGTGCCAGCAGCCAAGTCCTCGTGGAGGAGCCTCTACACTCTGGGGCCAACGTCCTGACTTTC. Residues: CASSQVLVEEPLHSGANVLTF.

This clone was detected a few times. The rearrangement links TRBV28 to TRBJ1-3; D remains unclear. This CDR3 comprises 13 residues. V lost 7 bases and J 3 bases, leaving 10 bases between the germline ends. In germline, CDR1 is MDHEN, CDR2 SYDVKM. This CDR3 reads CASNESGGNTIYF. CDR3 nucleotide sequence: TGTGCCAGCAACGAAAGTGGTGGAAACACCATATATTTT.

This chain uses TRBV7-2 with TRBJ1-2, with TRBD1 matching 9 bases. From germline, CDR1 is SGHTA and CDR2 FQGNSA. J lost 7 bases, V lost 4 bases, and 4 bases had no gene match. This CDR3 spans 13 amino acids. CDR3 bases: TGTGCCAGCAGCTCGGGACAGGGTGGTGGCTACACCTTC. Translating it yields CASSSGQGGGYTF.

This clone was observed a single time. The rearrangement links TRBV7-9 to TRBJ1-2; 7 nucleotides line up with TRBD1. Per germline, CDR1 SEHNR and CDR2 FQNEAQ (reference sequence). The CDR3 contains 15 residues. Germline trimming cut 4 bases from V and 7 bases from J; bases unmatched to any gene: 12. The CDR3 DNA reads TGTGCCAGCAGCTCCCGACAGGGCGCGGGTTCTGGCTACACCTTC. Encoded protein: CASSSRQGAGSGYTF.

This clone was picked up one time. The chain has TRBV19 and TRBJ2-3; 8 bases line up with TRBD2. This CDR3 region has 14 residues. CDR1 and CDR2 from the germline V gene are LNHDA and SQIVND (reference sequence). The ends lost 6 bases at V and 1 base at J; junction bases unmatched: 3. The CDR3 is CASRISGGTDTQYF. As DNA, the CDR3 is TGTGCCAGTAGAATTAGCGGGGGCACAGATACGCAGTATTTT.

The V and J genes are TRBV7-9 and TRBJ1-3; D gene uncertain. CDR3 length: 14 amino acids. In germline, CDR1 is SEHNR, CDR2 FQNEAQ (reference sequence). V lost 3 bases and J lost 1, with 7 bases in between. CDR3 in amino acids: CASSFAGSGNTIYF. The DNA of the CDR3 is TGTGCCAGCAGCTTCGCGGGTTCTGGAAACACCATATATTTT.

The chain has TRBV6-5 and TRBJ1-1; D may be TRBD1 (5 bases). Per germline, CDR1 MNHEY and CDR2 SVGAGI. Trimming shortened V by 6 bases and J by 0 bases, and 11 bases separated the two germline ends. CDR3 length equals 14 residues. The CDR3, as DNA: TGTGCCAGCAGACCGGGACCAGTGAACACTGAAGCTTTCTTT. Translating it yields CASRPGPVNTEAFF.

This chain uses TRBV9 with TRBJ1-1; no definite D call. The V gene lost 1 base and the J gene lost 6 bases, with 10 bases spanning the gap. The CDR3 is 13 residues long. Per germline, CDR1 SGDLS and CDR2 YYNGEE. The CDR3 here is CASSVTWASEAFF. In DNA form, the CDR3 reads TGTGCCAGCAGCGTAACATGGGCATCTGAAGCTTTCTTT.

The chain joins TRBV19 to TRBJ1-3; D is unresolved. The germline V gene has CDR1 LNHDA and CDR2 SQIVND (reference sequence). V shed 3 bases and J shed 0 bases, with 9 bases lying between them. This CDR3 region has 15 residues. The CDR3 region is CASSIRWNSGNTIYF. The CDR3 DNA follows: TGTGCCAGTAGTATTCGATGGAACTCTGGAAACACCATATATTTT.

V is TRBV3-1 (or the pseudogene TRBV3-2) and J is TRBJ2-2; D is unclear. The CDR3 is made up of 12 amino acids. CDR1 and CDR2 (germline): LGHDT, YNNKEL (reference sequence). With 3 bases removed from V and 5 bases from J, the gap between germline ends came to 4 bases. CDR3 in DNA: TGTGCCAGCAGCCAGTATACCGGGGAGCTGTTTTTT. Its protein product is CASSQYTGELFF.

V usage is TRBV11-2 and J usage is TRBJ2-5; no firm D call. Germline CDR1 SGHAT, CDR2 FQNNGV. The CDR3 is 14 residues long. The V end lost 2 bases, the J end lost 1 base, and 8 bases lay between the germline ends. CDR3 amino acids: CASSLRASQETQYF. The CDR3 DNA sequence: TGTGCCAGCAGCTTAAGAGCGAGCCAAGAGACCCAGTACTTC.